This paragraph covers one T cell receptor beta chain sequence. In Seattle, patients joined the study during active infection and were tracked longitudinally. The data stem from a study of blood T cell repertoires in COVID-19. Study background: Samples taken during acute and convalescent COVID-19 were collected in the United States, Italy and Spain.

The CDR3 loop spans 17 amino acids. Original processing notes: Researchers report that nucleated cell counts were estimated from reference gene primer amplification. The assay was immunoSEQ multiplex PCR, and TCRdb's table has in-frame clones only and misses some. The V and J calls and clone size were taken over from that table, and D and trimming were inferred from the DNA. The sample records 330,000 or so clones, roughly 87% being singletons. The chain links TRBV21-1 to TRBJ2-1; TRBD2, the table's D call, lacks a check against the DNA. TRBV21-1 is designated a pseudogene. The TCR comes from a man younger than 45 with COVID-19, enrolled during active disease. What was sequenced was peripheral blood. The CDR3 nucleotides are TGTGCCAGCAGCAGACGGACTAGCGGTCCCCTCTTCAATGAGCAGTTCTTC. It specifies CASSRRTSGPLFNEQFF.